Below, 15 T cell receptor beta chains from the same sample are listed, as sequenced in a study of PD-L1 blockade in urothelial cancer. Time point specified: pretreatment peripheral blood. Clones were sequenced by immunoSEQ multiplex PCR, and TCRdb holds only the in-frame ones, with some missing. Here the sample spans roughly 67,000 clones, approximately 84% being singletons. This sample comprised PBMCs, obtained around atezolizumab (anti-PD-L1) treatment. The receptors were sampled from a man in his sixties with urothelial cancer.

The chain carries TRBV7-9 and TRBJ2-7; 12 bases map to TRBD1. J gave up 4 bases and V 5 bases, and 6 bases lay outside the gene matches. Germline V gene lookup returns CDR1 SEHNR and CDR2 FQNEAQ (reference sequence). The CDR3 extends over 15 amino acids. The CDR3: CASSLPGQGAYEQYF. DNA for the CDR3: TGTGCCAGCAGCCTACCGGGACAGGGGGCTTACGAGCAGTACTTC.

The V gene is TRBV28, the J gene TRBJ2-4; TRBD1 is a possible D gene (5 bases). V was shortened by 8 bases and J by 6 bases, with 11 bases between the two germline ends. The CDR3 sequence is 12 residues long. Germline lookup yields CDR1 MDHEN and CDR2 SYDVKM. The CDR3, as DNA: TGTGCCAGCGGACATCGGAGAAACATTCAGTACTTC. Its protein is CASGHRRNIQYF.

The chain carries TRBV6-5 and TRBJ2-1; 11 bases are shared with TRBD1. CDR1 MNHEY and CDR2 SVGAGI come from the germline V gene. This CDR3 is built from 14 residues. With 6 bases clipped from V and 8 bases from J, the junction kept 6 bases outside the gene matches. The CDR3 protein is CASSPRTGGHEQFF. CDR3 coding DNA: TGTGCCAGCAGCCCCCGGACAGGGGGCCATGAGCAGTTCTTC.

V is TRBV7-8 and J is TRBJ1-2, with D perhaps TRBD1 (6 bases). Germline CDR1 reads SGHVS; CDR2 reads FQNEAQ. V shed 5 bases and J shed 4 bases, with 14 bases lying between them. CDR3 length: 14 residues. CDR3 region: CASSSQDRGYGYTF. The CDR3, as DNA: TGTGCCAGCAGCAGTCAGGACAGAGGCTATGGCTACACCTTC.

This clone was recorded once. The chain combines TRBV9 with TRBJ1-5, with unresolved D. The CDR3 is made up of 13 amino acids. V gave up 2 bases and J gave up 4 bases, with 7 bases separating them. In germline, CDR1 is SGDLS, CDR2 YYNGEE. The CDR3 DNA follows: TGTGCCAGCAGCGTTCGGGATAATCAGCCCCAGCATTTT. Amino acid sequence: CASSVRDNQPQHF.

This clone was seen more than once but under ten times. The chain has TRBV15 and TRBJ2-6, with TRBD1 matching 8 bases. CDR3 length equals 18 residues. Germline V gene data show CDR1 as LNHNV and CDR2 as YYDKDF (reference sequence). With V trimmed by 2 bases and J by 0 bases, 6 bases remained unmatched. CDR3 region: CATSRRDRILSGANVLTF. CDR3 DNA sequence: TGTGCCACCAGCAGAAGGGACAGGATCCTCTCTGGGGCCAACGTCCTGACTTTC.

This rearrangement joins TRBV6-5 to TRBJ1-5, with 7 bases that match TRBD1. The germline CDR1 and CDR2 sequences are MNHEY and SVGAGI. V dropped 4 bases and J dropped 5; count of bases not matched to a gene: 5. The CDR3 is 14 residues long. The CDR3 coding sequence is TGTGCCAGCAGTTTTCGACAGGGTCATCAGCCCCAGCATTTT. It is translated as CASSFRQGHQPQHF.

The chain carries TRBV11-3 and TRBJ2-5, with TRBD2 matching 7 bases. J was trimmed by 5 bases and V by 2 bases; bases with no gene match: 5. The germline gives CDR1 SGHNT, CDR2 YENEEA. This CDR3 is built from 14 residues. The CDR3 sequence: CASSLPGGVETQYF. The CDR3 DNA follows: TGTGCCAGCAGCTTACCGGGGGGTGTTGAGACCCAGTACTTC.

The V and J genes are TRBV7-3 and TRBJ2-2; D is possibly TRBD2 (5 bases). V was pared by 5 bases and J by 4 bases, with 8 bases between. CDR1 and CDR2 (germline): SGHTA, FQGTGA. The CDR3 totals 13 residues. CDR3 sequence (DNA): TGTGCCAGCAGCCGGGGAGTCACCGGGGAGCTGTTTTTT. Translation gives CASSRGVTGELFF.

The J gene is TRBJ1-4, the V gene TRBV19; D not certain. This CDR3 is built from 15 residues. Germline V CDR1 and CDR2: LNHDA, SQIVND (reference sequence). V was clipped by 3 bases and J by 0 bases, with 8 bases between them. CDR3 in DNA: TGTGCCAGTAGTATTGGACTTGCAACTAATGAAAAACTGTTTTTT. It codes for CASSIGLATNEKLFF.

DNA for the CDR3: TGTGCTAGTGGTAGCGGGGCCCCTCGGGAGCAGTACTTC. This sequence encodes CASGSGAPREQYF. V is TRBV12-5 and J is TRBJ2-7, with 7 bases matching TRBD2. The CDR3 is 13 residues long. V was pared by 5 bases and J by 7 bases, with 8 bases of the junction left unmatched. Germline CDR1 is LGHNT and CDR2 is FRNRAP.

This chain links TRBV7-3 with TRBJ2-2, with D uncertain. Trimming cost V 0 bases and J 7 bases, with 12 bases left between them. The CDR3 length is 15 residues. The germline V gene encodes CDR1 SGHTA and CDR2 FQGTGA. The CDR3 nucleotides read TGTGCCAGCAGCTTAACCGGTCTCCCGGGCGGGGAGCTGTTTTTT. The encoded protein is CASSLTGLPGGELFF.

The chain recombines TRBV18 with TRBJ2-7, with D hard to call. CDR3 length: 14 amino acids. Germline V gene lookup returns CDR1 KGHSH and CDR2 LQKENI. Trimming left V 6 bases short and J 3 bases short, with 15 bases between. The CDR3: CASSPGSRNYEQYF. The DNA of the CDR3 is TGTGCCAGCTCCCCCGGGTCTAGGAACTACGAGCAGTACTTC.

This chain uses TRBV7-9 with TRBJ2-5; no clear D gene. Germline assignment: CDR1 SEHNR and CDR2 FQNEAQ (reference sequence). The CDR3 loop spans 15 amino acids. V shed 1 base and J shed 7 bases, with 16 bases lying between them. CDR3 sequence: CASSLDFVSLGTQYF. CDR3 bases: TGTGCCAGCAGCTTAGATTTTGTTAGCTTGGGGACCCAGTACTTC.

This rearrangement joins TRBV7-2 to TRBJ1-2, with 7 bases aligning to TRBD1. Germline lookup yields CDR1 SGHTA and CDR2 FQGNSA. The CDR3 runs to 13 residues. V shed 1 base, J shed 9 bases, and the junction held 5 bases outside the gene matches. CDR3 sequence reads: CASSLGGQFSYTF. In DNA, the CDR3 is TGTGCCAGCAGCTTAGGGGGACAGTTTAGCTACACCTTC. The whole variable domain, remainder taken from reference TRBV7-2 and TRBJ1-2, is GAGVSQSPSNKVTEKGKDVELRCDPISGHTALYWYRQSLGQGLEFLIYFQGNSAPDKSGLPSDRFSAERTGGSVSTLTIQRTQQEDSAVYLCASSLGGQFSYTFGSGTRLTVV.